This entry lists 19 T cell receptor beta chains sequenced from one sample in a study of T cell changes during pregnancy in multiple sclerosis. Assay used: immunoSEQ multiplex PCR; TCRdb lists only in-frame clones, some missing. In the table there are roughly 75,000 clones, around 91% of which are singletons. Here the sequenced sample was peripheral blood, taken before pregnancy. Source of these receptors: a female donor with multiple sclerosis, enrolled in a pregnancy study.

The CDR3 coding sequence is TGTGCCAGCAGCGCGCGGGACAGACCCTACGAGCAGTACTTC. Translation gives CASSARDRPYEQYF. The V call is TRBV9, the J call TRBJ2-7, with D tentatively TRBD1 (7 bases). Trimming cost V 3 bases and J 2 bases, with 12 bases left between them. Germline V lookup: CDR1 SGDLS, CDR2 YYNGEE. The CDR3 contains 14 residues.

The rearrangement joins TRBV9 to TRBJ2-7, with D possibly being TRBD1 (5 bases). Trimming shortened V by 0 bases and J by 0 bases, and 10 bases separated the two germline ends. The length of the CDR3 is 15 residues. CDR1 and CDR2 from the germline V gene are SGDLS and YYNGEE. CDR3 sequence (DNA): TGTGCCAGCAGCGTAGGTGGGGCAGGCTCCTACGAGCAGTACTTC. Translation gives CASSVGGAGSYEQYF. Looking up the rest from reference TRBV9 and TRBJ2-7 gives the full variable domain: DSGVTQTPKHLITATGQRVTLRCSPRSGDLSVYWYQQSLDQGLQFLIQYYNGEERAKGNILERFSAQQFPDLHSELNLSSLELGDSALYFCASSVGGAGSYEQYFGPGTRLTVT.

The gene calls are TRBV28 and TRBJ2-7; D is perhaps TRBD1 (6 bases). Germline CDR1 reads MDHEN; CDR2 reads SYDVKM. The CDR3 runs to 16 residues. The V and J ends lost 1 base and 1 base respectively, with 14 bases between them. In DNA, the CDR3 is TGTGCCAGCAGTTTATTGGAGACAGGCAATTCCTACGAGCAGTACTTC. Its protein product is CASSLLETGNSYEQYF.

This chain joins TRBV29-1 and TRBJ1-5; no reliable D call. V was trimmed by 4 bases and J by 3 bases, leaving 10 bases between them. The CDR3 extends over 13 amino acids. CDR1 SQVTM and CDR2 ANQGSEA come from the germline V gene. CDR3 nucleotide sequence: TGCAGCGTTGGAGAACAGTACAATCAGCCCCAGCATTTT. This encodes CSVGEQYNQPQHF.

The chain uses TRBV5-1 and TRBJ2-1; 7 bases are a match to TRBD2. The germline V gene encodes CDR1 SGHRS and CDR2 YFSETQ. CDR3 length: 16 amino acids. The V and J ends lost 4 bases and 5 bases, in that order; junction bases with no gene match: 12. The CDR3 loop is CASSRTPASGNNEQFF. The CDR3 DNA reads TGCGCCAGCAGCCGGACTCCGGCTAGCGGCAACAATGAGCAGTTCTTC.

About this clone: The same CDR3 can be traced to other DNA sequences in this sample. The chain carries TRBV5-1 and TRBJ1-4; 9 nucleotides match TRBD1. The CDR3 is 14 amino acids. Germline CDR1 is SGHRS and CDR2 is YFSETQ. Losses at the gene ends were 3 bases for V and 5 bases for J; bases not matched to a gene: 2. The CDR3 is CASSSGQGNEKLFF. The CDR3 bases are TGCGCCAGCAGCTCCGGACAGGGGAATGAAAAACTGTTTTTT.

The V gene is TRBV5-1, the J gene TRBJ2-3; 7 bases are shared with TRBD2. V shed 3 bases, J shed 2 bases, and the junction held 3 bases outside the gene matches. Germline loops: CDR1 SGHRS, CDR2 YFSETQ. The CDR3 contains 14 residues. This chain's CDR3 is CASSSGTITDTQYF. CDR3 DNA: TGCGCCAGCAGCTCCGGGACTATCACAGATACGCAGTATTTT.

The gene calls are TRBV5-1 and TRBJ1-2, with a possible D match to TRBD1 (5 bases). Trimming left V 0 bases short and J 1 base short, with 19 bases between. Germline V gives CDR1 SGHRS, CDR2 YFSETQ. The CDR3 has 18 amino acids. CDR3 nucleotides: TGCGCCAGCAGCTTGGACCCACGACAGAGCTACCTTAACTATGGCTACACCTTC. The encoded protein is CASSLDPRQSYLNYGYTF.

The genes are TRBV7-9 and TRBJ1-2; 7 bases match TRBD1. Germline V gene sequence: CDR1 SEHNR, CDR2 FQNEAQ (reference sequence). With V trimmed by 2 bases and J by 8 bases, 17 bases remained unmatched. This CDR3 comprises 17 residues. The CDR3 loop reads CASSLPPEGRGTRGYTF. CDR3 nucleotides: TGTGCCAGCAGCTTACCCCCCGAGGGCAGGGGGACGAGAGGCTACACCTTC.

The chain recombines TRBV10-1 with TRBJ2-7, with a possible D match to TRBD2 (5 bases). Trimming removed 4 bases at V and 2 bases at J, with 6 bases between. The CDR3 is made up of 12 amino acids. The germline V gene encodes CDR1 WNHNN and CDR2 SYGVQD (reference sequence). The CDR3 region is CASSAGTYEQYF. In DNA, the CDR3 is TGCGCCAGCAGTGCGGGGACCTACGAGCAGTACTTC.

The chain employs TRBV27 and TRBJ2-3, with 13 bases matching TRBD2. Germline V lookup: CDR1 MNHEY, CDR2 SMNVEV (reference sequence). The V gene end was trimmed by 3 bases and the J gene end by 0 bases; junction bases not matched to a gene: 9. CDR3 length: 19 amino acids. The CDR3 here is CASSFGSGLAGPSTDTQYF. The CDR3 DNA reads as TGTGCCAGCAGTTTCGGTTCGGGACTAGCGGGGCCTAGCACAGATACGCAGTATTTT.

In its sample, this clone was seen once. This chain connects TRBV5-4 to TRBJ1-2; TRBD1 is a possible D gene (5 bases). Germline assignment: CDR1 SGHNT and CDR2 YYREEE (reference sequence). The ends were cut back, 3 bases at V and 4 bases at J, with 10 bases in the middle. This CDR3 is built from 13 residues. The CDR3 DNA is TGTGCCAGCAGCTCCGACAGCCGCTATGGCTACACCTTC. This gives the protein CASSSDSRYGYTF.

This chain uses TRBV15 with TRBJ2-1, with 10 bases matching TRBD2. CDR3 length: 15 residues. Germline CDR1 is LNHNV and CDR2 is YYDKDF (reference sequence). J gave up 7 bases and V 4 bases, and 7 bases lay outside the gene matches. The CDR3 region has the DNA TGTGCCACCAGCAAGCCGGCTAGCGGGGGAAATGAGCAGTTCTTC. Amino acid sequence: CATSKPASGGNEQFF.

The count of this clone is one. The V call is TRBV10-3, the J call TRBJ1-4; D might be TRBD1 (5 bases). The V end was cut by 4 bases, the J end by 3 bases, with 12 bases between. Germline CDR1 and CDR2: ENHRY and SYGVKD. The CDR3 contains 15 residues. The CDR3 DNA reads as TGTGCCATCAGTGCGCGGGGGAGTGCTAATGAAAAACTGTTTTTT. Protein sequence: CAISARGSANEKLFF.

The gene calls are TRBV19 and TRBJ2-3, with a weak D call TRBD1 (5 bases). The V gene lost 6 bases and the J gene lost 2 bases, with 9 bases spanning the gap. This CDR3 has 13 amino acids. Germline CDR1 is LNHDA and CDR2 is SQIVND (reference sequence). The CDR3 region is CASRTANTDTQYF. The CDR3 DNA sequence: TGTGCCAGTAGGACAGCGAACACAGATACGCAGTATTTT. The whole variable domain, remainder taken from reference TRBV19 and TRBJ2-3, is DGGITQSPKYLFRKEGQNVTLSCEQNLNHDAMYWYRQDPGQGLRLIYYSQIVNDFQKGDIAEGYSVSREKKESFPLTVTSAQKNPTAFYLCASRTANTDTQYFGPGTRLTVL.

This clone turned up a few times. V gene TRBV21-1 combines with J gene TRBJ1-6; TRBD1 was called by the table and not checked on the DNA. TRBV21-1 is a documented pseudogene. The CDR3 consists of 13 residues. This CDR3 is CASSGDSNSPLHF. CDR3 DNA: TGTGCCAGCAGCGGGGACAGTAATTCACCCCTCCACTTT.

This chain links TRBV5-4 with TRBJ2-3; TRBD1 matches at 12 bases. This CDR3 comprises 17 residues. Trimming at V came to 4 bases and at J to 4 bases, leaving 10 bases not matched to a gene. Germline lookup yields CDR1 SGHNT and CDR2 YYREEE (reference sequence). In nucleotides, the CDR3 is TGTGCCAGCAGCCCGGTATCGGGACAGGGGGCCGCAGATACGCAGTATTTT. This encodes CASSPVSGQGAADTQYF. Complete variable domain (other parts from reference TRBV5-4 and TRBJ2-3): ETGVTQSPTHLIKTRGQQVTLRCSSQSGHNTVSWYQQALGQGPQFIFQYYREEENGRGNFPPRFSGLQFPNYSSELNVNALELDDSALYLCASSPVSGQGAADTQYFGPGTRLTVL.

The chain is built from TRBV7-3 and TRBJ2-7; 8 positions match TRBD1. The CDR3 contains 15 residues. Unmatched junction bases numbered 6, after V lost 2 bases and J lost 3 bases. CDR1 is SGHTA and CDR2 is FQGTGA in the germline V gene. CDR3 protein: CASSLAGTGDYEQYF. The CDR3 DNA sequence: TGTGCCAGCAGCTTAGCCGGGACAGGAGACTACGAGCAGTACTTC. The full variable domain, in which reference TRBV7-3 and TRBJ2-7 provide the parts outside the CDR3, is GAGVSQTPSNKVTEKGKYVELRCDPISGHTALYWYRQSLGQGPEFLIYFQGTGAADDSGLPNDRFFAVRPEGSVSTLKIQRTERGDSAVYLCASSLAGTGDYEQYFGPGTRLTVT.

The CDR3 spells CASSAAPVGVQEQYF. The CDR3 DNA sequence: TGTGCCAGCAGCGCGGCCCCAGTGGGTGTCCAGGAGCAGTACTTC. This chain uses TRBV7-9 with TRBJ2-7; no definite D call. V gave up 5 bases and J gave up 7 bases, with 21 bases separating them. CDR3 size: 15 residues. The germline V gene has CDR1 SEHNR and CDR2 FQNEAQ (reference sequence).